The 3 T cell receptor beta chains in this list originate from one sample, sequenced in a study of blood T cell repertoires in COVID-19. The table came from immunoSEQ multiplex PCR; TCRdb's copy has only in-frame clones and leaves some out. The sample gives about 140,000 clones, over 70% of which show up once; less than 2% is in the top ten. Sequencing used peripheral blood. The receptors were gathered from a woman in her forties or fifties with acute or convalescent COVID-19.

The rearrangement uses TRBV28 and TRBJ2-7; 8 bases align to TRBD1. This CDR3 contains 16 residues. V trimming: 3 bases; J trimming: 2 bases; junction bases outside the gene matches: 9. The germline V gene has CDR1 MDHEN and CDR2 SYDVKM. CDR3 amino acids: CASSFFLLQGAYEQYF. CDR3 DNA sequence: TGTGCCAGCAGTTTTTTTCTCCTACAGGGGGCCTACGAGCAGTACTTC.

The chain carries TRBV18 and TRBJ2-2, with D tentatively TRBD1 (6 bases). Deletions cut 3 bases from V and 0 bases from J, with 11 bases between. Per germline, CDR1 KGHSH and CDR2 LQKENI. CDR3 length: 16 residues. CDR3 protein: CASSPDRLANTGELFF. In DNA form, the CDR3 reads TGTGCCAGCTCACCGGACAGACTCGCGAACACCGGGGAGCTGTTTTTT.

This chain joins TRBV2 and TRBJ2-7; no definite D call. Germline lookup yields CDR1 SNHLY and CDR2 FYNNEI. This CDR3 has 11 amino acids. V was cut by 6 bases and J by 4 bases, with 7 bases left in between. The CDR3 here is CASSPTYEQYF. The CDR3 nucleotides are TGTGCCAGCAGCCCGACTTACGAGCAGTACTTC. Using reference TRBV2 and TRBJ2-7 for the parts outside the CDR3, the full variable domain is EPEVTQTPSHQVTQMGQEVILRCVPISNHLYFYWYRQILGQKVEFLVSFYNNEISEKSEIFDDQFSVERPDGSNFTLKIRSTKLEDSAMYFCASSPTYEQYFGPGTRLTVT.